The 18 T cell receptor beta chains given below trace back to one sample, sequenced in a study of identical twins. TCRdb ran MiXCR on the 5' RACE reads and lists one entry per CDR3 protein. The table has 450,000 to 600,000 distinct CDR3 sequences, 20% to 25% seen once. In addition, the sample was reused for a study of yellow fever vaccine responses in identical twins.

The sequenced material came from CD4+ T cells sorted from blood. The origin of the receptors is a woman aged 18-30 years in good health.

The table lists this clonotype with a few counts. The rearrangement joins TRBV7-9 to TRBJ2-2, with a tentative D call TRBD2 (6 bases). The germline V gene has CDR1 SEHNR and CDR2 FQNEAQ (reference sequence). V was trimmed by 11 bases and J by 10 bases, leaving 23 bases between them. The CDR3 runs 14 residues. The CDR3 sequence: CAPGVGRENEELFF. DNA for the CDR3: TGTGCCCCGGGAGTTGGCAGGGAGAACGAGGAGCTGTTTTTT.

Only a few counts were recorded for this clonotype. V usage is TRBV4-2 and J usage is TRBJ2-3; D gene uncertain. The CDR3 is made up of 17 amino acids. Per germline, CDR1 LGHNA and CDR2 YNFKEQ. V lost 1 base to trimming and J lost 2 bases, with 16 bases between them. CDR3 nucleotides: TGTGCCAGCAGCCAAGTACCTGGTGCAGACCTCACAGATACGCAGTATTTT. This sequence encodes CASSQVPGADLTDTQYF.

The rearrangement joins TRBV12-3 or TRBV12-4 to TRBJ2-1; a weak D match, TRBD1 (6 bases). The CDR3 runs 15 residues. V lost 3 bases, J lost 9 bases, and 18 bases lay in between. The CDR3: CASSFRGQGSGEQFF. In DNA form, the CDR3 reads TGTGCCAGCAGTTTCAGGGGTCAGGGTTCGGGTGAGCAGTTCTTC.

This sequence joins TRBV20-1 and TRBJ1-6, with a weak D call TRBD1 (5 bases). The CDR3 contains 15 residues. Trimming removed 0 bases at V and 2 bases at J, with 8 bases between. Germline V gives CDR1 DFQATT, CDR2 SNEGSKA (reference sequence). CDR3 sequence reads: CSARDRRAYNSPLHF. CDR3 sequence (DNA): TGCAGTGCTAGAGATCGCAGGGCCTATAATTCACCCCTCCACTTT.

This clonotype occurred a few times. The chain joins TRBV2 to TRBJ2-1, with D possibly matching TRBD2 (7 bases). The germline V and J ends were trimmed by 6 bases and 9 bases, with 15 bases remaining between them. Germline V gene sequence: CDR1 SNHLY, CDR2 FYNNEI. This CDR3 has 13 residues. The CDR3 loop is CASSETGGGEQFF. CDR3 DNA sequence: TGTGCCAGCAGCGAAACGGGGGGCGGTGAGCAGTTCTTC.

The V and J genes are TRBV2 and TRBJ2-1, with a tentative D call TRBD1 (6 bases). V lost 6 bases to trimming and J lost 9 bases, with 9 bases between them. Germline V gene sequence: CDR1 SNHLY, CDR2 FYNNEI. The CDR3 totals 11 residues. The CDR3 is CASRLGGEQFF. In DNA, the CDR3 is TGTGCCAGCAGACTAGGGGGTGAGCAGTTCTTC.

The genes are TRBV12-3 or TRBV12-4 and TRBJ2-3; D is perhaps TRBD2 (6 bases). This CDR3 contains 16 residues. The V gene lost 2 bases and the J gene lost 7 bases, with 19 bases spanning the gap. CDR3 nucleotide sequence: TGTGCCAGCAGTTTACTAGCGATCCAACCTGTTAATACGCAGTATTTT. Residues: CASSLLAIQPVNTQYF.

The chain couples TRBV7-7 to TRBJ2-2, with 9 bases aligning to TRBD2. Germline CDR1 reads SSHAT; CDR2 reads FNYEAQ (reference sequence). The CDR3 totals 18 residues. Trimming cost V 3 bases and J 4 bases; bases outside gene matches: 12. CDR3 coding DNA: TGTGCCAGCAGCTTGTATCTGGCGGGAGGGCCCACCACCGGGGAGCTGTTTTTT. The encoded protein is CASSLYLAGGPTTGELFF.

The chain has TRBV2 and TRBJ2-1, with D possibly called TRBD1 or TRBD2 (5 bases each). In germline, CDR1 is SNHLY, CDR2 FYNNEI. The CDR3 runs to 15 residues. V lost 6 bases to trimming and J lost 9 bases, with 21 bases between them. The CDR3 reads CASSETAFVGGEQFF. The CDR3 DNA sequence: TGTGCCAGCAGCGAGACAGCCTTCGTTGGAGGTGAGCAGTTCTTC.

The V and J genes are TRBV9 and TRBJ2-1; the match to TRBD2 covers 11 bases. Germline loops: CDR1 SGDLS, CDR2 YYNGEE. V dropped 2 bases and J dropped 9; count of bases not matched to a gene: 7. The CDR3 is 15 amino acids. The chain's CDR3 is CASSVSGTSGLEQFF. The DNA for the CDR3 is TGTGCCAGCAGCGTCTCCGGGACTAGCGGTCTTGAGCAGTTCTTC. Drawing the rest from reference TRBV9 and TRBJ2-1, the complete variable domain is DSGVTQTPKHLITATGQRVTLRCSPRSGDLSVYWYQQSLDQGLQFLIQYYNGEERAKGNILERFSAQQFPDLHSELNLSSLELGDSALYFCASSVSGTSGLEQFFGPGTRLTVL.

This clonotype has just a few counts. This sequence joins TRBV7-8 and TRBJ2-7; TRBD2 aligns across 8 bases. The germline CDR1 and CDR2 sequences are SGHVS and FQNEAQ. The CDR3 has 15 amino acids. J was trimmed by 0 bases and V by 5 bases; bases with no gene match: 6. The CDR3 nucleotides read TGTGCCAGCAGCCCTAGCGGGCCTAGCTCCTACGAGCAGTACTTC. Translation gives CASSPSGPSSYEQYF. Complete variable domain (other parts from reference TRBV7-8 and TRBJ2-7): GAGVSQSPRYKVAKRGQDVALRCDPISGHVSLFWYQQALGQGPEFLTYFQNEAQLDKSGLPSDRFFAERPEGSVSTLKIQRTQQEDSAVYLCASSPSGPSSYEQYFGPGTRLTVT.

CDR3 coding DNA: TGTGCCAGCAGTGTCGGACTAGCGGGGGGCCTCTCCTACAATGAGCAGTTCTTC. It translates to CASSVGLAGGLSYNEQFF. This rearrangement joins TRBV9 to TRBJ2-1; 14 bases map to TRBD2. CDR3 length equals 18 residues. The V gene's germline CDR1 is SGDLS and CDR2 YYNGEE. The V segment lost 5 bases and the J segment 0 bases; nucleotides outside the gene matches: 7.

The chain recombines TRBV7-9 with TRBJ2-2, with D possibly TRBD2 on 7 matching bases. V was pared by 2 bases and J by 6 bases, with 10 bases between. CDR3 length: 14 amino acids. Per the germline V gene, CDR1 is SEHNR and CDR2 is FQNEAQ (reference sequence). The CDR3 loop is CASSLIGGAGELFF. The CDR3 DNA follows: TGTGCCAGCAGCTTAATAGGGGGGGCCGGGGAGCTGTTTTTT.

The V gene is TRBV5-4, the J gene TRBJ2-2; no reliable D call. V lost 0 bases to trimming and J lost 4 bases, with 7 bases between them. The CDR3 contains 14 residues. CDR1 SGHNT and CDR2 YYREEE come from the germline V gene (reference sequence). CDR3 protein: CASSLDGTTGELFF. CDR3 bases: TGTGCCAGCAGCTTGGACGGCACCACCGGGGAGCTGTTTTTT.

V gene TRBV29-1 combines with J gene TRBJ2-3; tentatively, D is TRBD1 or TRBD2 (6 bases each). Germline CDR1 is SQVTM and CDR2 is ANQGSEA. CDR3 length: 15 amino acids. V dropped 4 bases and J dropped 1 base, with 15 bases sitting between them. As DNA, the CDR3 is TGCAGCGTTGTCCCGGGGGCTACTCGCACAGATACGCAGTATTTT. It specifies CSVVPGATRTDTQYF.

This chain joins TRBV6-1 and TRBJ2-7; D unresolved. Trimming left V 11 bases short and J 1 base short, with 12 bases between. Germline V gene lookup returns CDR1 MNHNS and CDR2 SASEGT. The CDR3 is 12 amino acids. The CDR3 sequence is CALAAPSYEQYF. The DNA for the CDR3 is TGTGCCCTTGCCGCCCCTTCCTACGAGCAGTACTTC.

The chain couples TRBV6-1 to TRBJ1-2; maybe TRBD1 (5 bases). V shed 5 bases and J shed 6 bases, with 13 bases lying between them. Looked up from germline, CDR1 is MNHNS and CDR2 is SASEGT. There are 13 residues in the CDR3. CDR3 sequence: CASSTKGTHGYTF. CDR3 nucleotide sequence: TGTGCCAGCAGTACAAAAGGGACCCATGGCTACACCTTC.

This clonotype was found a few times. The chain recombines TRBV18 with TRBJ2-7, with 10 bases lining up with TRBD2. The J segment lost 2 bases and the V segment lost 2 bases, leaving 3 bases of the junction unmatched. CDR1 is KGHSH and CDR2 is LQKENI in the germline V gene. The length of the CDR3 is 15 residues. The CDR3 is CASSPYTSGTYEQYF. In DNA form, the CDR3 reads TGTGCCAGCTCACCATATACTAGCGGGACCTACGAGCAGTACTTC.